This T cell receptor beta chain is drawn from a study of PD-1 blockade in classical Hodgkin lymphoma (dated by TCRdb to 2018 to 2021). Looking at the study overall: Nivolumab dosing was 3 mg/kg intravenously every 2 weeks, continuing until either disease progression or unacceptable toxicity. To define a peripheral blood immune signature of response to PD-1 blockade in classical Hodgkin lymphoma, the study combined TCR beta sequencing with CyTOF. General study outcomes and caveats: CD4+ but not CD8+ TCR diversity rose significantly by C4D1 (p=0.0027 vs p=0.16), most apparent in complete responders (p=0.02). Newly diagnosed patients were reported to have lower baseline TCR diversity than healthy donors, and relapsed/refractory patients were reported to have lower baseline TCR diversity still. Trial patients achieving complete response had baseline diversity similar to newly diagnosed patients, whereas partial responders and progressors had significantly lower diversity. Diversity was lower in patients who began nivolumab less than 1 year after ASCT, so these patients were left out of later analyses to avoid confounding by immune reconstitution. The study was restricted to a single clinical trial cohort, and the causes of repertoire differences, possibly disease activity or prior therapy, were left undefined.

On this clone itself: Its antigen is unknown. The input lacks base qualities; no much larger clone sits a single base away.

Read against the paper, the sample's time point label means: cycle 4 day 1 (C4D1), after 6 weeks of nivolumab. All trial patients had relapsed after autologous stem cell transplantation, with cohorts A, B and C differing in prior brentuximab vedotin exposure. The trial cohort comprised 56 patients with relapsed/refractory classical Hodgkin lymphoma whose best overall responses were complete response, partial response or progressive disease. In the multi-cohort phase II CheckMate 205 trial, trial patients received single-agent nivolumab. An independent review committee assessed best overall response using the 2007 International Working Group response criteria. Trial PBMCs were obtained immediately prior to nivolumab initiation (C1D1) and on therapy at cycle 2 day 1 and cycle 4 day 1. After peripheral blood was drawn into 8 mL Vacutainer Cell Preparation Tubes, PBMCs were isolated by centrifugation and then cryopreserved.

The Qiagen DNeasy kit was used to extract genomic DNA from unsorted PBMCs and from the negatively selected CD4+ and CD8+ fractions. TCR beta CDR3 regions were amplified by immunoSEQ multiplex PCR using primers annealing to V and J segments. A synthetic immune receptor repertoire was used to minimize amplification bias, and remaining bias was computationally removed after sequencing. The source study handled its data this way. Custom Python scripts were used to quantify repertoire diversity as the Shannon entropy index. Unsorted, CD4+ and CD8+ repertoires were examined separately, except in combined analyses, for which CD4+ and CD8+ sequences were merged in silico. A clone was considered expanded if an increase in frequency of at least 2-fold after treatment relative to C1D1 was found, and a pseudocount of 0.5 was applied to clones undetected at baseline. Clones with 0 or 1 copy at C1D1 were defined as singleton clones, while clones with 2 or more copies were defined as non-singleton clones. Clones expanded in unsorted samples were labelled as CD4+, CD8+ or unknown by matching protein sequences in sorted samples from the same patient. Diversity changes from C1D1 to C4D1 were tested in paired samples using Wilcoxon tests. In its TCRdb copy, this immuneACCESS table keeps in-frame sequences only and misses some clones. Where compared with another copy, unresolved V genes explain less than half of these, and the others have no known cause. V and J calls and clone size come straight from that table; D and trimming were deduced from the DNA. Within this sample are approximately 39,000 clones, with around 80% of them counted one time only. The top ten clones comprise 9.8% of the sample.

The source material was peripheral blood mononuclear cells (PBMCs), sampled before the fourth cycle of nivolumab. This TCR derives from a human donor with classical Hodgkin lymphoma.

The bases are TGTGCCAGCAGCAGATCAGGGAACACTGAAGCTTTCTTT. Its amino acids are CASSRSGNTEAFF. The chain uses TRBV7-3 and TRBJ1-1; the D segment cannot be called with confidence. From the germline V gene, CDR1 is SGHTA and CDR2 is FQGTGA. V gives up 5 bases and J gives up 1 base, and the segment between their germline ends measures 8 bases. There are 13 amino acids in the CDR3, from cysteine to phenylalanine inclusive. Only CDR3 DNA remains: 39 bases, in frame from the first base.